This entry lists 7 T cell receptor beta chains sequenced from one sample in a study of blood T cell repertoires in COVID-19. Sequenced by immunoSEQ multiplex PCR; TCRdb stores in-frame clones only, minus some. The table lists roughly 100,000 clones, roughly 89% of them singletons, with 17% in the top ten. Sequenced sample: peripheral blood. The receptors were sampled from a woman over 75 in a cohort sampled during active COVID-19.

The CDR3 spells CASTRGPSSYEQYF. DNA for the CDR3: TGTGCCAGCACCCGAGGGCCATCCTCCTACGAGCAGTACTTC. This sequence joins TRBV28 and TRBJ2-7, with D perhaps TRBD2 (5 bases). The CDR3 loop spans 14 amino acids. CDR1 and CDR2 from the germline V gene are MDHEN and SYDVKM. V lost 7 bases, J lost 0 bases, and 13 bases lay in between.

The rearrangement joins TRBV7-6 to TRBJ2-1; 10 bases are shared with TRBD1. In germline, CDR1 is SGHVS, CDR2 FNYEAQ. Trimming at V came to 1 base and at J to 4 bases, leaving 4 bases not matched to a gene. The length of the CDR3 is 16 residues. This CDR3 is CASSLVGQGVYNEQFF. CDR3 nucleotides: TGTGCCAGCAGCTTAGTAGGACAGGGGGTTTACAATGAGCAGTTCTTC.

V is TRBV6-6 and J is TRBJ2-1; 15 nucleotides match TRBD2. The V and J ends lost 4 bases and 7 bases, in that order; junction bases with no gene match: 5. The germline V gene has CDR1 MNHNY and CDR2 SVGAGI (reference sequence). CDR3 length: 16 residues. Here the CDR3 DNA reads TGTGCCAGCAGTTTAGGACTAGCGGGGGGGCAAAATGAGCAGTTCTTC. Its protein is CASSLGLAGGQNEQFF.

The rearrangement joins TRBV6-2 or TRBV6-3 to TRBJ1-1; D may be TRBD1 (6 bases). V dropped 6 bases and J dropped 1 base, with 9 bases sitting between them. The CDR3 contains 13 residues. Germline V gene lookup returns CDR1 MNHEY and CDR2 SVGEGT. DNA for the CDR3: TGTGCCAGCAGCTCACAGGGGAACACTGAAGCTTTCTTT. Its protein product is CASSSQGNTEAFF.

The chain combines TRBV29-1 with TRBJ2-7; maybe TRBD2 (6 bases). Trimming cost V 7 bases and J 5 bases, with 15 bases left between them. CDR1 is SQVTM and CDR2 is ANQGSEA in the germline V gene. The length of the CDR3 is 12 residues. The CDR3 loop reads CSANGGSHEQYF. The CDR3 DNA sequence: TGCAGCGCCAACGGGGGTTCCCACGAGCAGTACTTC.

The chain is built from TRBV9 and TRBJ1-1, with 8 positions matching TRBD1. V lost 3 bases and J lost 10; bases outside the gene matches: 14. The germline CDR1 and CDR2 sequences are SGDLS and YYNGEE. The CDR3 loop spans 15 amino acids. The CDR3 DNA reads as TGTGCCAGCAGCGCTGCCGTGACAGGGGATCGGCTAGCTTTCTTT. Translation: CASSAAVTGDRLAFF.

This sequence joins TRBV24-1 and TRBJ2-7, with D maybe TRBD2 (5 bases). The CDR3 has 14 residues. Looked up from germline, CDR1 is KGHDR and CDR2 is SFDVKD. V lost 0 bases, J lost 5 bases, and 10 bases lay in between. The CDR3 coding sequence is TGTGCCACCAGTGATTTGCATCGGGGTCACGAGCAGTACTTC. This codes for CATSDLHRGHEQYF.